This is a list of T cell receptor beta chains from one sample in a study of cytomegalovirus exposure and HLA in healthy donors. Clones were sequenced by immunoSEQ multiplex PCR, and TCRdb holds only the in-frame ones, with some missing. The sample yields hundreds of thousands of clones, 75% to 90% seen once. The specimen sequenced was PBMCs. These receptor sequences come from a woman between 18 and 29 years old in good health and CMV-seronegative. CDR3s include the opening cysteine and the closing phenylalanine or tryptophan. The D gene is left open where the match is weak. Only part of the rows carry a size: once, few, many, or a class if the clone is expanded.

j_gene	abundance	v_gene	d_gene	CDR3nt	CDR3aa
TRBJ2-2	NA	TRBV2	TRBD2	TGTGCCAGCAGTGAAGCGCGAGCGGGGGGGAACACCGGGGAGCTGTTTTTT	CASSEARAGGNTGELFF
TRBJ2-3	NA	TRBV11-2	NA	TGTGCCAGCAGCCCGGGGGCTACCAGCCGTACGCAGTATTTT	CASSPGATSRTQYF
TRBJ1-2	once	TRBV5-1	NA	TGCGCCAGCAGCTTGGCCGAGGGGGAAGGGTCCTATGGCTACACCTTC	CASSLAEGEGSYGYTF
TRBJ2-7	NA	TRBV6-1	NA	TGTGCCGTACTGGGTCGCGGGGGCTTCTCCTACGAGCAGTACTTC	CAVLGRGGFSYEQYF
TRBJ1-4	NA	TRBV28	NA	TGTGCCAGCGGAGTTACTAATGAAAAACTGTTTTTT	CASGVTNEKLFF
TRBJ2-5	NA	TRBV30	TRBD1	TGTGCCTGTCAGTACGGGGGACAGGGGCAAGAGACCCAGTACTTC	CACQYGGQGQETQYF
TRBJ2-2	NA	TRBV13	NA	TGTGCCAGCAGCTCTACGACCGGGACTGAGAACACCGGGGAGCTGTTTTTT	CASSSTTGTENTGELFF
TRBJ1-1	NA	TRBV9	NA	TGTGCCAGCAGCGTAGTACAGGGTTCCACTGAAGCTTTCTTT	CASSVVQGSTEAFF
TRBJ2-1	NA	TRBV28	NA	TGTGCCAGCAGTCCTATTGTCCCGGGCTCACCCTTCTTC	CASSPIVPGSPFF
TRBJ1-2	NA	TRBV11-2	NA	TGTGCCAGCAGCTTAGGGGGAAATGGCTACACCTTC	CASSLGGNGYTF
TRBJ2-6	NA	TRBV15	NA	TGTGCCACCAGCAGGGACCCAGGGCCTTCTGGGGCCAACGTCCTGACTTTC	CATSRDPGPSGANVLTF
TRBJ2-7	NA	TRBV5-1	TRBD2	TGCGCCAGCAGGGTGACAGCGGGGACGTACGAGCAGTACTTC	CASRVTAGTYEQYF
TRBJ1-1	once	TRBV2	NA	TGTGCCAGCAGTGATTTTTCAGTGGCGATGAACACTGAAGCTTTCTTT	CASSDFSVAMNTEAFF
TRBJ2-7	few	TRBV15	NA	TGTGCCACCAGCAGAGCCTTATGGGCCTACGAGCAGTACTTC	CATSRALWAYEQYF
TRBJ2-1	NA	TRBV6-6	NA	TGTGCCAGCAGTCTTGACAGGACTAGCTCCTACAATGAGCAGTTCTTC	CASSLDRTSSYNEQFF
TRBJ2-2	NA	TRBV27	NA	TGTGCCAGCAGTTACGGCCGAGAGCTGTTTTTT	CASSYGRELFF